This TCR beta chain stems from a study of vaccination effects on CD4 cells after COVID-19. About the research overall: Viral peptide pools were used in the ViraFEST assay to expand antigen-specific CD4+ T cells, and sequencing came afterward. The study, taken as a whole, reports: Long after vaccination, the clones induced by infection and by vaccine shrank markedly in size.

The protocol was immunoSEQ multiplex PCR, while the TCRdb copy is restricted to in-frame clones and leaves out a portion. Here the sample spans 66,000 or so clones, around 69% being singletons. Germline assignment: CDR1 KGHSH and CDR2 LQKENI. The CDR3 is 13 amino acids. V gave up 5 bases and J gave up 4 bases, with 8 bases separating them. After around ten days in culture, the CD4+ T cells were isolated. Participants received two doses of either the BNT162b2 or mRNA-1273 vaccine. A remark on this clone: Its cognate antigen is unknown.

The material was CD4+ T cells from PBMCs cultured without peptide, obtained after COVID-19 vaccination. This chain uses TRBV18 with TRBJ2-2; D assignment may be TRBD1 or TRBD2 (5 bases each). The source is a human donor who received a COVID-19 vaccine. DNA for the CDR3: TGTGCCAGCTCAAGGGACGGCACCGGGGAGCTGTTTTTT. Translated, it gives CASSRDGTGELFF.